Shown below are 7 T cell receptor beta chains from a single sample sequenced in a study of PD-1 blockade in mismatch repair-deficient tumors. Profiled with immunoSEQ multiplex PCR; TCRdb holds only in-frame clones, not every one. Among about 21,000 clones, roughly 86% were seen once, and the ten largest hold 17%. The specimen was peripheral blood, collected 2 weeks after starting pembrolizumab. Source of these receptors: an adult with mismatch repair-deficient cancer.

This sequence joins TRBV19 and TRBJ1-1; maybe TRBD1 (5 bases). CDR3 length: 13 amino acids. Germline-derived CDR1 and CDR2 are LNHDA and SQIVND (reference sequence). The ends were cut back, 4 bases at V and 9 bases at J, with 15 bases in the middle. The CDR3 reads CASSTTGTAKAFF. In DNA, the CDR3 is TGTGCCAGTAGTACAACCGGGACGGCGAAAGCTTTCTTT.

The rearrangement links TRBV4-3 to TRBJ1-4, with a weak D call TRBD1 (6 bases). The CDR3 sequence is 16 residues long. V was shortened by 0 bases and J by 0 bases, with 8 bases between the two germline ends. CDR1 and CDR2 from the germline V gene are LGHNA and YSLEER. In DNA form, the CDR3 reads TGCGCCAGCAGCCAAGAATGGGGGCCAACTAATGAAAAACTGTTTTTT. This gives the protein CASSQEWGPTNEKLFF.

V usage is TRBV2 and J usage is TRBJ2-7; no definite D call. V was shortened by 6 bases and J by 3 bases, with 9 bases between the two germline ends. CDR1 is SNHLY, CDR2 FYNNEI, per germline. The CDR3 consists of 12 residues. The CDR3 sequence: CASSQNNYEQYF. CDR3 in DNA: TGTGCCAGCAGCCAGAACAACTACGAGCAGTACTTC.

The J gene is TRBJ2-5, the V gene TRBV7-3, with 10 bases identical to TRBD1. V dropped 5 bases and J dropped 2; count of bases not matched to a gene: 5. Germline V gene sequence: CDR1 SGHTA, CDR2 FQGTGA. The CDR3 sequence is 15 residues long. CDR3 loop: CASSPTGGVQETQYF. Written as DNA, the CDR3 is TGTGCCAGCAGCCCGACAGGGGGCGTTCAAGAGACCCAGTACTTC.

The chain joins TRBV7-9 to TRBJ1-1; D unclear. Trimming took off 1 base at V and 8 bases at J, with 14 bases between the two ends. This CDR3 is built from 14 residues. CDR1 is SEHNR, CDR2 FQNEAQ, per germline (reference sequence). The CDR3 bases are TGTGCCAGCAGCTTAGACATGCGGACGATCGAAGCTTTCTTT. It translates to CASSLDMRTIEAFF.

The CDR3, as DNA: TGCGCCAGCAGCCGCAGGGATAACACTGAAGCTTTCTTT. Translated, it gives CASSRRDNTEAFF. The rearrangement links TRBV5-1 to TRBJ1-1, with D perhaps matching TRBD1 (5 bases). This CDR3 spans 13 amino acids. Looked up from germline, CDR1 is SGHRS and CDR2 is YFSETQ. Trimming removed 4 bases at V and 2 bases at J, with 9 bases between.

The V gene is TRBV5-5, the J gene TRBJ1-1, with TRBD1 matching 8 bases. CDR1 and CDR2 (germline): SGHKS, YYEKEE (reference sequence). Trimming cost V 5 bases and J 8 bases; bases outside gene matches: 8. This CDR3 contains 13 residues. The CDR3 region is CASSDLGDREAFF. The CDR3 DNA is TGTGCCAGCAGTGACCTAGGGGACAGGGAAGCTTTCTTT.